This T cell receptor (beta chain) was obtained from a study of CD8+ T cells in alopecia areata. Study outcomes and limitations: Clonality exceeded that of normal scalp in lesional scalp, most notably in alopecia totalis/universalis. With tofacitinib ongoing, many expanded lesional clones persisted in both scalp and blood.

To note about this clone: The antigen is undetermined.

CDR1 SGHNT and CDR2 YYREEE come from the germline V gene (reference sequence). The CDR3 loop spans 17 amino acids. J lost 3 bases, V lost 4 bases, and 10 bases had no gene match. The treatment here: oral pan-JAK inhibitor, 5-10 mg twice daily. RNA extraction was followed by reverse transcription into cDNA, which acted as the sequencing template. Data came from immunoSEQ multiplex PCR; TCRdb stores just in-frame clones and leaves some out. The repertoire consists of around 270,000 clones, with roughly 64% occurring once and the leading ten covering under 2%. The receptor's source is a human donor with alopecia areata. Material: CD4+ T cells sorted from blood, obtained at week 24, from a patient treated with tofacitinib. The rearrangement joins TRBV5-4 to TRBJ2-2; 9 bases match TRBD1. The DNA of the CDR3 is TGTGCCAGCAGCCTGCTACAGGGGGCAGGATACACCGGGGAGCTGTTTTTT. This translates into CASSLLQGAGYTGELFF.